This note documents a single T cell receptor (beta chain) sequence. As yet, its antigen is unknown. This sample is drawn from a study of vaccination and CD4 T cells after COVID-19. Treatment specified: roughly 10-day PBMC culture with coronavirus spike peptide pools or control peptides (ViraFEST assay). The assay that was used to sequence DNA from cultured CD4+ T cells was the Oncomine TCR Beta short-read assay. Each CDR3 protein is one row after TCRdb ran MiXCR on the PCR reads. The repertoire consists of several thousand distinct CDR3 sequences, with more than 75% occurring once and the leading ten covering about 48%. This receptor was obtained from a human donor who had recovered from COVID-19. Sequencing was carried out using CD4+ T cells from blood, cultured in vitro.

The chain's CDR3 is CASSPHSTGINSPLHF. CDR3 nucleotide sequence: TGTGCCAGCAGCCCGCACTCAACAGGGATCAATTCACCCCTCCACTTT. V is TRBV7-2 and J is TRBJ1-6; perhaps TRBD1 as D (6 bases). Germline CDR1 is SGHTA and CDR2 is FQGNSA. V was pared by 5 bases and J by 7 bases, with 18 bases between. There are 16 residues in the CDR3. Complete variable domain (other parts from reference TRBV7-2 and TRBJ1-6): GAGVSQSPSNKVTEKGKDVELRCDPISGHTALYWYRQSLGQGLEFLIYFQGNSAPDKSGLPSDRFSAERTGGSVSTLTIQRTQQEDSAVYLCASSPHSTGINSPLHFGNGTRLTVT.